A single sample gave rise to the 28 T cell receptor beta chains below, sequenced in a study of blood T cell repertoires in COVID-19. TCRdb's copy holds only in-frame clones and misses some; the assay was immunoSEQ multiplex PCR. This table holds over 300,000 clones, 90% found once. The sequenced material came from peripheral blood. All receptors derive from a man aged 18 to 29 with active or convalescent COVID-19.

The chain has TRBV7-2 and TRBJ2-2; tentatively, D is TRBD1 (6 bases). V lost 2 bases and J 6 bases, leaving 10 bases between the germline ends. Germline V lookup: CDR1 SGHTA, CDR2 FQGNSA. The CDR3 has 14 residues. DNA of the CDR3: TGTGCCAGCAGCTTATCAGGGGCGTCCGGGGAGCTGTTTTTT. Translated, it gives CASSLSGASGELFF.

The chain is built from TRBV30 and TRBJ1-4; TRBD1 aligns across 8 bases. The germline V gene has CDR1 GTSNPN and CDR2 SVGIG (reference sequence). The CDR3 length is 16 residues. V lost 1 base to trimming and J lost 4 bases; unmatched junction nucleotides: 8. DNA for the CDR3: TGTGCCTGGAGTGAGGGACAGGACGTCTTTAATGAAAAACTGTTTTTT. This encodes CAWSEGQDVFNEKLFF.

The V call is TRBV5-5, the J call TRBJ2-5; TRBD2 matches 8 bases. Germline loops: CDR1 SGHKS, CDR2 YYEKEE (reference sequence). V gave up 6 bases and J gave up 5 bases; unmatched junction bases: 6. The CDR3 runs to 13 residues. The CDR3 nucleotides are TGTGCCAGCAAGAAGCGGGGGAAGGAGACCCAGTACTTC. It is translated as CASKKRGKETQYF. The full variable domain, completed using reference TRBV5-5 and TRBJ2-5, is DAGVTQSPTHLIKTRGQQVTLRCSPISGHKSVSWYQQVLGQGPQFIFQYYEKEERGRGNFPDRFSARQFPNYSSELNVNALLLGDSALYLCASKKRGKETQYFGPGTRLLVL.

This chain uses TRBV7-9 with TRBJ2-3; TRBD2 agrees at 8 bases. CDR1 and CDR2 from the germline V gene are SEHNR and FQNEAQ (reference sequence). This CDR3 contains 16 residues. J was trimmed by 2 bases and V by 2 bases; bases with no gene match: 6. This CDR3 reads CASSLIISGNTDTQYF. CDR3 nucleotide sequence: TGTGCCAGCAGCTTAATAATTAGCGGGAACACAGATACGCAGTATTTT.

CDR3 bases: TGTGCCAGCAGCTCCGTCTTACAATCCTCCGGGGAGCTGTTTTTT. Residues: CASSSVLQSSGELFF. The chain uses TRBV7-2 and TRBJ2-2; D is uncertain. CDR1 and CDR2 (germline): SGHTA, FQGNSA. V lost 4 bases to trimming and J lost 6 bases, with 15 bases between them. The CDR3 is 15 amino acids. Complete variable domain (other parts from reference TRBV7-2 and TRBJ2-2): GAGVSQSPSNKVTEKGKDVELRCDPISGHTALYWYRQSLGQGLEFLIYFQGNSAPDKSGLPSDRFSAERTGGSVSTLTIQRTQQEDSAVYLCASSSVLQSSGELFFGEGSRLTVL.

The chain joins TRBV19 to TRBJ2-7; D perhaps matches TRBD2 (6 bases). The germline V gene encodes CDR1 LNHDA and CDR2 SQIVND (reference sequence). This CDR3 is 16 amino acids long. With 2 bases removed from V and 3 bases from J, the gap between germline ends came to 17 bases. The CDR3 nucleotides are TGTGCCAGTAGTATACCCCCGGAGGGTCCGAGCTACGAGCAGTACTTC. Residues: CASSIPPEGPSYEQYF.

As to this clone: The sample holds other DNA sequences that translate to the same CDR3. The chain links TRBV2 to TRBJ1-4; 7 bases map to TRBD1. This CDR3 comprises 14 residues. Per the germline V gene, CDR1 is SNHLY and CDR2 is FYNNEI. After removal of 3 bases from V and 8 bases from J, the junction contained 6 bases not matched to a gene. In DNA, the CDR3 is TGTGCCAGCAGTGACCACAGGGGTGGGGAAAAACTGTTTTTT. Residues: CASSDHRGGEKLFF.

The chain links TRBV6-2 or TRBV6-3 to TRBJ2-3, with TRBD2 matching 9 bases. The CDR3 totals 18 residues. Germline V gene lookup returns CDR1 MNHEY and CDR2 SVGEGT. V lost 0 bases, J lost 0 bases, and 7 bases stayed unmatched. CDR3 in DNA: TGTGCCAGCAGTTACTCTCCCCGGACTAGCGAAAGCACAGATACGCAGTATTTT. It yields the protein CASSYSPRTSESTDTQYF.

This chain connects TRBV9 to TRBJ2-3; TRBD2 matches at 9 bases. This CDR3 region has 16 residues. The V gene's germline CDR1 is SGDLS and CDR2 YYNGEE. V trimming: 0 bases; J trimming: 3 bases; junction bases outside the gene matches: 5. The CDR3 here is CASSVDLAGRTDTQYF. The DNA for the CDR3 is TGTGCCAGCAGCGTAGATCTAGCGGGAAGGACAGATACGCAGTATTTT.

The chain is built from TRBV7-8 and TRBJ1-5; 7 positions agree with TRBD1. Looked up from germline, CDR1 is SGHVS and CDR2 is FQNEAQ. Trimming removed 5 bases from V and 2 bases from J; junction bases left unmatched: 12. This CDR3 is built from 17 residues. The DNA for the CDR3 is TGTGCCAGCAGCCGAGGGACAGTTTATAGTGGCAATCAGCCCCAGCATTTT. Residues: CASSRGTVYSGNQPQHF.

The gene calls are TRBV28 and TRBJ2-3; 13 bases agree with TRBD2. This CDR3 has 17 amino acids. Germline V CDR1 and CDR2: MDHEN, SYDVKM. With V trimmed by 6 bases and J by 1 base, 7 bases remained unmatched. This CDR3 reads CASRRTSGSGGTDTQYF. CDR3 sequence (DNA): TGTGCCAGCAGACGGACTAGCGGGAGTGGGGGCACAGATACGCAGTATTTT.

The chain recombines TRBV6-1 with TRBJ2-1; 8 positions agree with TRBD2. CDR1 is MNHNS, CDR2 SASEGT, per germline. The CDR3 extends over 17 amino acids. Trimming at V came to 4 bases and at J to 3 bases, leaving 11 bases not matched to a gene. The CDR3 DNA reads as TGTGCCAGCAGTGCATCGTACGGGGGGGAGATCTACAATGAGCAGTTCTTC. This gives the protein CASSASYGGEIYNEQFF.

This chain joins TRBV2 and TRBJ2-3, with 9 positions matching TRBD1. Per the germline V gene, CDR1 is SNHLY and CDR2 is FYNNEI. V shed 8 bases, J shed 2 bases, and the junction held 8 bases outside the gene matches. The CDR3 runs to 15 residues. The CDR3: CASGGTGTLTDTQYF. The CDR3, as DNA: TGTGCCAGCGGGGGGACAGGGACGCTCACAGATACGCAGTATTTT. The whole variable domain, remainder taken from reference TRBV2 and TRBJ2-3, is EPEVTQTPSHQVTQMGQEVILRCVPISNHLYFYWYRQILGQKVEFLVSFYNNEISEKSEIFDDQFSVERPDGSNFTLKIRSTKLEDSAMYFCASGGTGTLTDTQYFGPGTRLTVL.

V is TRBV7-9 and J is TRBJ2-4, with D perhaps TRBD2 (6 bases). Per germline, CDR1 SEHNR and CDR2 FQNEAQ (reference sequence). Trimming cost V 2 bases and J 0 bases, with 14 bases left between them. This CDR3 is built from 17 residues. CDR3: CASSLSSTGLAKNIQYF. The CDR3 DNA is TGTGCCAGCAGCTTAAGCTCGACGGGACTAGCCAAAAACATTCAGTACTTC.

The chain has TRBV7-6 and TRBJ2-1; D perhaps matches TRBD2 (5 bases). CDR1 is SGHVS and CDR2 is FNYEAQ in the germline V gene. V lost 5 bases to trimming and J lost 3 bases, with 14 bases between them. The CDR3 covers 15 residues. As DNA, the CDR3 is TGTGCCAGCAGCCGCCGGGTAGGAGGCTACAATGAGCAGTTCTTC. Amino acids: CASSRRVGGYNEQFF.

V usage is TRBV9 and J usage is TRBJ1-2, with 10 nucleotides matching TRBD1. J lost 8 bases, V lost 4 bases, and 8 bases had no gene match. Germline values: CDR1 SGDLS, CDR2 YYNGEE. This CDR3 region has 14 residues. The CDR3 region has the DNA TGTGCCAGCAGCCCCAGACAGGGGGCGTTGGGCTACACCTTC. Translating gives CASSPRQGALGYTF.

This chain connects TRBV27 to TRBJ2-3; 9 nucleotides line up with TRBD2. V lost 7 bases to trimming and J lost 0 bases; unmatched junction nucleotides: 5. The CDR3 sequence is 15 residues long. Germline CDR1 reads MNHEY; CDR2 reads SMNVEV (reference sequence). The CDR3 protein is CASNRLADSTDTQYF. For the CDR3, the DNA is TGTGCCAGCAATCGACTAGCGGATAGCACAGATACGCAGTATTTT.

The chain has TRBV4-3 and TRBJ1-2; 7 bases agree with TRBD1. V was clipped by 0 bases and J by 8 bases; unmatched bases: 9. This CDR3 contains 15 residues. The germline gives CDR1 LGHNA, CDR2 YSLEER. The CDR3 sequence: CASSQEYRGVGGYTF. CDR3 DNA sequence: TGCGCCAGCAGCCAAGAGTACAGGGGAGTAGGAGGCTACACCTTC.

In the case of this clone: Additional DNA sequences in this sample encode the identical CDR3. This rearrangement joins TRBV9 to TRBJ2-5, with 9 bases identical to TRBD1. CDR3 size: 14 residues. Trimming took 4 bases from V and 3 from J; bases not matched to a gene: 4. Germline CDR1 and CDR2: SGDLS and YYNGEE. The CDR3: CASSLGTGKETQYF. The CDR3 region has the DNA TGTGCCAGCAGCCTAGGGACAGGGAAAGAGACCCAGTACTTC.

J is TRBJ1-2 and V is TRBV5-6; TRBD1 agrees at 11 bases. CDR1 is SGHDT and CDR2 is YYEEEE in the germline V gene. CDR3 length: 14 residues. V lost 3 bases, J lost 6 bases, and 4 bases stayed unmatched. The chain's CDR3 is CASSSDRGRNGYTF. The CDR3 bases are TGTGCCAGCAGCTCGGACAGGGGGCGGAATGGCTACACCTTC.

The genes are TRBV29-1 and TRBJ1-2; D is possibly TRBD1 (5 bases). V lost 6 bases, J lost 8 bases, and 19 bases lay in between. Germline V gene sequence: CDR1 SQVTM, CDR2 ANQGSEA. The CDR3 contains 13 residues. The CDR3: CSVRLRGLGGYTF. The CDR3 nucleotides are TGCAGCGTGCGCCTTAGGGGCTTAGGGGGCTACACCTTC.

This rearrangement joins TRBV6-2 or TRBV6-3 to TRBJ1-2, with 7 nucleotides matching TRBD1. The CDR3 covers 13 residues. J gave up 0 bases and V 6 bases, and 1 base lay outside the gene matches. Germline lookup yields CDR1 MNHEY and CDR2 SVGEGT. CDR3: CASSQGANYGYTF. CDR3 coding DNA: TGTGCCAGCAGCCAGGGGGCTAACTATGGCTACACCTTC.

The V call is TRBV19, the J call TRBJ2-1, with D perhaps matching TRBD2 (6 bases). CDR3 length: 12 amino acids. V lost 7 bases to trimming and J lost 8 bases, with 12 bases between them. The germline gives CDR1 LNHDA, CDR2 SQIVND (reference sequence). The CDR3 protein is CASNEGLDEQFF. CDR3 bases: TGTGCCAGTAATGAGGGACTCGATGAGCAGTTCTTC. The full variable domain, in which reference TRBV19 and TRBJ2-1 provide the parts outside the CDR3, is DGGITQSPKYLFRKEGQNVTLSCEQNLNHDAMYWYRQDPGQGLRLIYYSQIVNDFQKGDIAEGYSVSREKKESFPLTVTSAQKNPTAFYLCASNEGLDEQFFGPGTRLTVL.

This chain joins TRBV9 and TRBJ1-1, with 8 positions matching TRBD1. The CDR3 consists of 18 residues. Germline V gene sequence: CDR1 SGDLS, CDR2 YYNGEE. The trim removed 0 bases at V and 3 bases at J, leaving 13 bases unmatched. The CDR3 DNA sequence: TGTGCCAGCAGCGTAGCAGGGGGGGCAGGGGGCGTAGACACTGAAGCTTTCTTT. Its protein product is CASSVAGGAGGVDTEAFF.

The rearrangement uses TRBV7-9 and TRBJ2-7; TRBD2 matches at 8 bases. CDR3 length: 12 residues. Losses at the gene ends were 5 bases for V and 6 bases for J; bases not matched to a gene: 3. Germline V gene lookup returns CDR1 SEHNR and CDR2 FQNEAQ (reference sequence). The CDR3, as DNA: TGTGCCAGCAGCCCGGGGGGGTCCGAGCAGTACTTC. It translates to CASSPGGSEQYF.

The chain is built from TRBV10-3 and TRBJ1-4; 7 bases map to TRBD1. CDR3 length: 13 amino acids. Germline V gives CDR1 ENHRY, CDR2 SYGVKD. Trimming removed 10 bases from V and 3 bases from J; junction bases left unmatched: 5. The CDR3 DNA reads TGTGCCACTCGGGACAGCTCTAATGAAAAACTGTTTTTT. This sequence encodes CATRDSSNEKLFF.

The chain has TRBV7-2 and TRBJ2-3; 12 nucleotides match TRBD2. Germline V gene data show CDR1 as SGHTA and CDR2 as FQGNSA. V dropped 4 bases and J dropped 6; count of bases not matched to a gene: 8. The CDR3 extends over 16 amino acids. CDR3 sequence: CASSSRRLAGDDTQYF. CDR3 in DNA: TGTGCCAGCAGCTCGCGAAGACTAGCGGGGGATGATACGCAGTATTTT.

This chain connects TRBV4-3 to TRBJ1-6; possible D gene TRBD1, 5 bases. Trimming took off 0 bases at V and 8 bases at J, with 11 bases between the two ends. The CDR3 sequence is 15 residues long. Per germline, CDR1 LGHNA and CDR2 YSLEER. DNA for the CDR3: TGCGCCAGCAGCCAAGATGGAGGGGCCGATTCACCCCTCCACTTT. This codes for CASSQDGGADSPLHF.